The next 11 T cell receptor beta chains were all read from a single sample in a study of identical twins. TCRdb used MiXCR to reprocess the 5' RACE reads, holding one entry per CDR3 protein. The data hold under 300,000 distinct CDR3 sequences, with under 8.5% observed a single time. These data also formed part of another study, on T cells expressing NK-cell markers.

The sequencing sample was made of CD8+ T cells sorted from blood. The source is a woman between 18 and 30 years old in good health.

This clonotype has only a few counts. J is TRBJ2-3 and V is TRBV11-1; 13 nucleotides line up with TRBD2. V shed 2 bases and J 2 bases; nucleotides not matched to a gene: 7. Germline-derived CDR1 and CDR2 are SGHAT and FQDESV (reference sequence). The CDR3 is made up of 18 amino acids. The CDR3 DNA reads as TGTGCCAGCAGCTTACCGAGGACTAGCGGGGGCCTCACAGATACGCAGTATTTT. It codes for CASSLPRTSGGLTDTQYF. The full variable domain, its missing parts supplied by reference TRBV11-1 and TRBJ2-3, is EAEVAQSPRYKITEKSQAVAFWCDPISGHATLYWYRQILGQGPELLVQFQDESVVDDSQLPKDRFSAERLKGVDSTLKIQPAELGDSAMYLCASSLPRTSGGLTDTQYFGPGTRLTVL.

This clonotype has ten or more counts. This chain connects TRBV20-1 to TRBJ2-2, with 7 nucleotides matching TRBD2. The CDR3 extends over 16 amino acids. V trimming: 1 base; J trimming: 6 bases; junction bases outside the gene matches: 11. The germline gives CDR1 DFQATT, CDR2 SNEGSKA (reference sequence). CDR3 protein: CSARAPATSEAGELFF. The CDR3 bases are TGCAGTGCTAGAGCCCCTGCAACTAGCGAGGCCGGGGAGCTGTTTTTT.

This clonotype has more than one count but fewer than ten. CDR3 nucleotides: TGTGCCAGTTTTCGGGACCATCGGAAGTTCTTC. It encodes CASFRDHRKFF. The J gene is TRBJ2-1, the V gene TRBV6-1; the D call may be TRBD1 or TRBD2 (5 bases each). Looked up from germline, CDR1 is MNHNS and CDR2 is SASEGT. Trimming removed 9 bases at V and 14 bases at J, with 17 bases between. This CDR3 is 11 amino acids long.

The chain couples TRBV25-1 to TRBJ2-2, with D perhaps matching TRBD1 (5 bases). This CDR3 contains 18 residues. The germline V and J ends were trimmed by 7 bases and 2 bases, with 23 bases remaining between them. Germline CDR1 and CDR2: MGHDK and SYGVNS. Here the CDR3 reads CASIQGPQGRSNTGELFF. In DNA, the CDR3 is TGTGCCAGCATCCAAGGACCCCAGGGCCGGTCAAACACCGGGGAGCTGTTTTTT.

This clonotype was counted ten times or more. V usage is TRBV7-9 and J usage is TRBJ2-7; TRBD2 might be the D (5 bases). Germline V lookup: CDR1 SEHNR, CDR2 FQNEAQ (reference sequence). V was shortened by 4 bases and J by 3 bases, with 13 bases between the two germline ends. CDR3 size: 14 residues. The CDR3 nucleotides read TGTGCCAGCAGCTCACCATCACTAGGCTACGAGCAGTACTTC. This sequence encodes CASSSPSLGYEQYF.

This clonotype was recorded at least ten times. The V and J genes are TRBV7-6 and TRBJ1-1; possibly TRBD1 for D (6 bases). V was cut by 0 bases and J by 1 base, with 12 bases left in between. This CDR3 region has 16 residues. CDR1 SGHVS and CDR2 FNYEAQ come from the germline V gene. CDR3 in DNA: TGTGCCAGCAGCTTAGCGGGCGGGGGCCCGAACACTGAAGCTTTCTTT. This translates into CASSLAGGGPNTEAFF.

This clonotype was observed a handful of times. This chain links TRBV20-1 with TRBJ2-2; TRBD2 aligns across 8 bases. In germline, CDR1 is DFQATT, CDR2 SNEGSKA (reference sequence). With 0 bases clipped from V and 0 bases from J, the junction kept 6 bases outside the gene matches. This CDR3 spans 17 amino acids. The CDR3 DNA is TGCAGTGCTAGAGATGGGAGCGGGGGCGCGAACACCGGGGAGCTGTTTTTT. Amino acids: CSARDGSGGANTGELFF.

There are a few counts of this clonotype. The rearrangement joins TRBV4-1 to TRBJ1-1, with D possibly being TRBD1 (5 bases). There are 18 residues in the CDR3. Germline loops: CDR1 MGHRA, CDR2 YSYEKL. The V and J ends lost 0 bases and 2 bases respectively, with 19 bases between them. CDR3 sequence: CASSQDFGARGGNTEAFF. The CDR3 DNA follows: TGCGCCAGCAGCCAAGATTTCGGGGCGCGGGGGGGTAACACTGAAGCTTTCTTT.

The V call is TRBV27, the J call TRBJ2-3, with D hard to call. This CDR3 contains 13 residues. The germline V gene encodes CDR1 MNHEY and CDR2 SMNVEV (reference sequence). Trimming took off 7 bases at V and 4 bases at J, with 12 bases between the two ends. The CDR3 nucleotides are TGTGCCAGCACCCCAGGAGACCCAGATACGCAGTATTTT. Residues: CASTPGDPDTQYF.

There are a few counts of this clonotype. The chain combines TRBV12-3 or TRBV12-4 with TRBJ2-7, with D uncertain. V was shortened by 5 bases and J by 3 bases, with 5 bases between the two germline ends. The CDR3 consists of 11 residues. The CDR3 is CASSALYEQYF. Written as DNA, the CDR3 is TGTGCCAGCAGTGCACTCTACGAGCAGTACTTC.

In this sample, this clonotype turned up a few times. The chain couples TRBV7-2 to TRBJ1-3; a possible D gene is TRBD1 (5 bases). Deletions cut 5 bases from V and 4 bases from J, with 12 bases between. Germline CDR1 and CDR2: SGHTA and FQGNSA. There are 14 residues in the CDR3. CDR3 nucleotides: TGTGCCAGCAGCACCACAGGCTCCGGAAACACCATATATTTT. It is translated as CASSTTGSGNTIYF.